This T cell receptor beta chain was found in a study of CD8 T cells in Susac syndrome. Study-wide points: TCR sequencing and HLA analysis covered a relatively small number of individuals.

A remark on this clonotype: The antigen is undetermined.

An amount of RNA that ranged from roughly 0.45 to 1 ug was reverse transcribed with random hexamers. MiXCR, run by TCRdb on the immunoSEQ multiplex PCR reads, gives a single entry per CDR3 protein. The repertoire holds some 180,000 distinct CDR3 sequences, just under 95% seen once, with approximately 0.099% in the top ten. CDR1 is SGHDN and CDR2 is FVKESK in the germline V gene. The CDR3 is 17 amino acids. Trimming cost V 2 bases and J 8 bases; bases outside gene matches: 9. The specimen sequenced was CD4+ T cells from PBMCs. The sequence was collected from a human donor with Susac syndrome. The V call is TRBV14, the J call TRBJ2-1; 13 positions agree with TRBD2. CDR3 DNA: TGTGCCAGCAGCCAAACCCCTTCAGGACTAGCGGGAGATGAGCAGTTCTTC. Translated, it gives CASSQTPSGLAGDEQFF.